These 21 T cell receptor beta chains originate from one sample sequenced in a study of T cell repertoires in cytomegalovirus infection. Their antigens remain unidentified. Via MiXCR, TCRdb re-called the reads, giving one row per CDR3 protein. The sample lists about 700,000 distinct CDR3 sequences, around a third occurring once. The sequencing used cultured PBMCs, collected from culture after CMV antigen stimulation. These receptor sequences come from a human donor in good health (CMV status not recorded). Some clones in this sample may be carry-over from other donors' samples.

This chain links TRBV27 with TRBJ2-7; D gene uncertain. CDR3 size: 9 residues. Germline V gene lookup returns CDR1 MNHEY and CDR2 SMNVEV (reference sequence). Deletions cut 8 bases from V and 4 bases from J, with 3 bases between. Here the CDR3 reads CASDYEQYF. CDR3 nucleotides: TGTGCCAGCGATTACGAGCAGTACTTC.

The chain carries TRBV6-1 and TRBJ1-6, with D maybe TRBD1 (5 bases). V shed 5 bases and J shed 4 bases, with 12 bases lying between them. This CDR3 region has 15 residues. The V gene's germline CDR1 is MNHNS and CDR2 SASEGT. DNA of the CDR3: TGTGCCAGCAGTCAAGGCGCAGGGTATAATTCACCCCTCCACTTT. This sequence encodes CASSQGAGYNSPLHF.

The genes are TRBV20-1 and TRBJ1-1; 10 bases agree with TRBD1. The V gene end was trimmed by 1 base and the J gene end by 0 bases; junction bases not matched to a gene: 8. The germline CDR1 and CDR2 sequences are DFQATT and SNEGSKA (reference sequence). The CDR3 runs to 17 residues. The CDR3 is CSARGLGTGVLNTEAFF. The DNA for the CDR3 is TGCAGTGCTAGAGGTTTGGGGACAGGGGTGTTGAACACTGAAGCTTTCTTT.

This clonotype was seen more than once but under ten times. The chain is built from TRBV7-2 and TRBJ2-7, with 9 nucleotides matching TRBD1. V dropped 5 bases and J dropped 3; count of bases not matched to a gene: 8. Looked up from germline, CDR1 is SGHTA and CDR2 is FQGNSA. This CDR3 is built from 15 residues. The CDR3 region has the DNA TGTGCCAGCAGCCCCCGGACAGGGGTGGGCTACGAGCAGTACTTC. Its translation is CASSPRTGVGYEQYF.

This clonotype was detected only a few times. The chain employs TRBV7-8 and TRBJ1-5; D may be TRBD1 (6 bases). The CDR3 runs 18 residues. V shed 5 bases and J shed 9 bases, with 29 bases lying between them. Germline V lookup: CDR1 SGHVS, CDR2 FQNEAQ. CDR3 nucleotide sequence: TGTGCCAGCAGCCCCCGAGGCAAACTCGGGACAACGGTCCTGCCCCAGCATTTT. Its translation: CASSPRGKLGTTVLPQHF.

This clonotype was picked up a small number of times. One end of the junction fails to match germline, which may point to a read error. V gene TRBV7-2 combines with J gene TRBJ1-3; weak D call: TRBD1 (5 bases). From germline, CDR1 is SGHTA and CDR2 FQGNSA. CDR3 length: 16 residues. The CDR3 sequence is CASSQRGGLGGSTIYF. The CDR3 DNA sequence: TGTGCCAGCAGCCAGCGGGGGGGGTTGGGAGGAAGCACCATATATTTT.

CDR3 residues: CASSTRDPGQALHIQYF. In DNA form, the CDR3 reads TGCGCCAGCAGCACAAGGGACCCGGGACAGGCACTCCACATTCAGTACTTC. The chain has TRBV4-1 and TRBJ2-4; 8 bases are a match to TRBD1. The V gene's germline CDR1 is MGHRA and CDR2 YSYEKL. This CDR3 comprises 17 residues. J gave up 8 bases and V 5 bases, and 17 bases lay outside the gene matches.

V usage is TRBV19 and J usage is TRBJ2-5, with no clear D. The length of the CDR3 is 15 residues. The V end was cut by 1 base, the J end by 4 bases, with 13 bases between. Germline lookup yields CDR1 LNHDA and CDR2 SQIVND (reference sequence). The CDR3 DNA sequence: TGTGCCAGTAGTATAGTCGGGCGCAACGGAGAGACCCAGTACTTC. The encoded protein is CASSIVGRNGETQYF.

In this sample, this clonotype turned up a few times. The chain combines TRBV7-2 with TRBJ2-5, with D perhaps matching TRBD1 (6 bases). CDR3 size: 16 residues. Per the germline V gene, CDR1 is SGHTA and CDR2 is FQGNSA. V lost 7 bases to trimming and J lost 2 bases, with 20 bases between them. DNA of the CDR3: TGTGCCAGCACAAGGGGGATCTATACGATACAAGAGACCCAGTACTTC. As protein: CASTRGIYTIQETQYF. The full variable domain, rest sourced from reference TRBV7-2 and TRBJ2-5, is GAGVSQSPSNKVTEKGKDVELRCDPISGHTALYWYRQSLGQGLEFLIYFQGNSAPDKSGLPSDRFSAERTGGSVSTLTIQRTQQEDSAVYLCASTRGIYTIQETQYFGPGTRLLVL.

The table lists this clonotype with a few counts. The CDR3 coding sequence is TGTGCCACACGGGACGAATGGGGATCCTATCAGCCCCAGCATTTT. Translating gives CATRDEWGSYQPQHF. This chain joins TRBV19 and TRBJ1-5; D may be TRBD1 (5 bases). Per germline, CDR1 LNHDA and CDR2 SQIVND (reference sequence). V lost 10 bases and J 5 bases, leaving 21 bases between the germline ends. The CDR3 is 15 amino acids.

The genes are TRBV11-2 and TRBJ2-3; D not resolved. Germline CDR1 is SGHAT and CDR2 is FQNNGV. The ends were cut back, 3 bases at V and 6 bases at J, with 7 bases in the middle. This CDR3 has 12 residues. The CDR3 nucleotides are TGTGCCAGCAGCTTCCATAGGGATACGCAGTATTTT. Translating it yields CASSFHRDTQYF.

The rearrangement uses TRBV5-4 and TRBJ2-7; 9 bases align to TRBD1. This CDR3 is 14 amino acids long. Germline V gives CDR1 SGHNT, CDR2 YYREEE (reference sequence). With 4 bases clipped from V and 5 bases from J, the junction kept 7 bases outside the gene matches. The CDR3 region has the DNA TGTGCCAGCAGCAAACCGGGACAGGGTGACGAGCAGTACTTC. It codes for CASSKPGQGDEQYF.

This clonotype was observed a few times. The chain combines TRBV4-1 with TRBJ2-2; TRBD1 is a possible D gene (5 bases). The CDR3 totals 17 residues. Germline-derived CDR1 and CDR2 are MGHRA and YSYEKL. Trimming removed 6 bases at V and 0 bases at J, with 17 bases between. The chain's CDR3 is CASSLQAPRPNTGELFF. In nucleotides, the CDR3 is TGCGCCAGCAGTCTACAGGCCCCCCGCCCGAACACCGGGGAGCTGTTTTTT.

The gene calls are TRBV7-9 and TRBJ2-1, with 11 bases that match TRBD2. J gave up 8 bases and V 0 bases, and 0 bases lay outside the gene matches. Per germline, CDR1 SEHNR and CDR2 FQNEAQ (reference sequence). The CDR3 spans 14 residues. The CDR3 region is CASSLAGLADEQFF. For the CDR3, the DNA is TGTGCCAGCAGCTTAGCGGGACTAGCGGATGAGCAGTTCTTC.

J is TRBJ2-7 and V is TRBV19, with TRBD2 identical over 7 bases. The CDR3 contains 17 residues. J gave up 0 bases and V 2 bases, and 10 bases lay outside the gene matches. CDR1 and CDR2 (germline): LNHDA, SQIVND (reference sequence). The CDR3 is CASSIYWGAGSSYEQYF. The CDR3 coding sequence is TGTGCCAGTAGTATATATTGGGGAGCGGGGAGCTCCTACGAGCAGTACTTC.

The rearrangement joins TRBV6-2 or TRBV6-3 to TRBJ2-7; the D is unclear. V shed 6 bases and J shed 5 bases, with 8 bases lying between them. The CDR3 has 11 residues. From germline, CDR1 is MNHEY and CDR2 SVGEGT. CDR3 bases: TGTGCCAGCAGCCCGTCGGACGAGCAGTACTTC. Protein: CASSPSDEQYF.

This clonotype has at least ten counts. This chain uses TRBV7-8 with TRBJ2-1; 14 bases match TRBD2. Germline CDR1 reads SGHVS; CDR2 reads FQNEAQ. CDR3 length: 19 residues. The J segment lost 0 bases and the V segment lost 4 bases, leaving 8 bases of the junction unmatched. CDR3 amino acids: CASSSRLAGGLSSYNEQFF. The CDR3 DNA sequence: TGTGCCAGCAGCTCAAGACTAGCGGGAGGGCTTAGCTCCTACAATGAGCAGTTCTTC.

This clonotype showed up just a few times. V usage is TRBV7-2 and J usage is TRBJ2-7, with 7 bases aligning to TRBD1. J lost 2 bases, V lost 4 bases, and 11 bases had no gene match. Germline lookup yields CDR1 SGHTA and CDR2 FQGNSA. The CDR3 contains 16 residues. The CDR3 sequence is CASSYLSRGGPYEQYF. The DNA for the CDR3 is TGTGCCAGCAGCTACCTCTCGCGAGGGGGCCCCTACGAGCAGTACTTC.

The chain couples TRBV5-1 to TRBJ2-6; weak D call: TRBD1 (6 bases). V gave up 1 base and J gave up 3 bases, with 8 bases separating them. Germline V CDR1 and CDR2: SGHRS, YFSETQ. CDR3 length equals 15 residues. The CDR3 DNA reads TGCGCCAGCAGCTTGACAGGGTTTGGGGCCAACGTCCTGACTTTC. The encoded protein is CASSLTGFGANVLTF.

This chain connects TRBV23-1 to TRBJ1-5; TRBD1 matches 8 bases. TRBV23-1 is an ORF for which the function is uncertain. This CDR3 has 17 amino acids. The V gene end was trimmed by 3 bases and the J gene end by 3 bases; junction bases not matched to a gene: 10. The DNA for the CDR3 is TGCGCCAGCAGTCAGCGGAGGACAGGGACCACCAATCAGCCCCAGCATTTT. Translated: CASSQRRTGTTNQPQHF.

The chain is built from TRBV10-3 and TRBJ1-2; D ambiguous. V was shortened by 2 bases and J by 6 bases, with 10 bases between the two germline ends. Per germline, CDR1 ENHRY and CDR2 SYGVKD. There are 13 residues in the CDR3. The CDR3 is CAISEEALDGYTF. DNA for the CDR3: TGTGCCATCAGTGAGGAAGCCCTTGATGGCTACACCTTC.